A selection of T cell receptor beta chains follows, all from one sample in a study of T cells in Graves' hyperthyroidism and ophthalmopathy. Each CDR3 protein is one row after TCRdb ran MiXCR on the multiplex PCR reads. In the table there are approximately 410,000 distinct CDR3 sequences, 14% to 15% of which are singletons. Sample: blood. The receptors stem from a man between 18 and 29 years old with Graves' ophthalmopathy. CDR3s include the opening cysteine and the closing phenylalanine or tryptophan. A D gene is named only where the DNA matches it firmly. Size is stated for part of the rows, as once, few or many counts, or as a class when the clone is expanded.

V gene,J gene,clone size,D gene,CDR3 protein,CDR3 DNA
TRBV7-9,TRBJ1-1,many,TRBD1,CASSLGTGGEAFF,TGTGCCAGCAGCTTGGGGACAGGGGGTGAAGCTTTCTTT
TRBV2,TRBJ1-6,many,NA,CASGGAQGRSPLHF,TGTGCCAGCGGCGGGGCCCAGGGGCGTTCACCCCTCCACTTT
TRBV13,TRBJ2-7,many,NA,CASSLARAPYEQYF,TGTGCCAGCAGCTTGGCGAGGGCGCCCTACGAGCAGTACTTC
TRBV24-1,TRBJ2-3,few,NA,CATSGWPGRTDTQYF,TGTGCCACCAGTGGGTGGCCAGGGCGCACAGATACGCAGTATTTT
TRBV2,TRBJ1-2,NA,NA,CASRGNPDPDGYTF,TGTGCCAGCCGCGGGAACCCTGACCCAGATGGCTACACCTTC
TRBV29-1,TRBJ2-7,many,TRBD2,CSVEIAGGIYEQYF,TGCAGCGTTGAGATAGCGGGAGGGATCTACGAGCAGTACTTC
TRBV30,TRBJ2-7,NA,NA,CAWSGGIGGYEQYF,TGTGCCTGGTCAGGCGGAATTGGGGGCTACGAGCAGTACTTC
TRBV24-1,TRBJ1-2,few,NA,CATSDLKRGYTF,TGTGCCACCAGTGATTTGAAGCGTGGCTACACCTTC
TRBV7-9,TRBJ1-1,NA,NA,CASSLVDSGSTEAFF,TGTGCCAGCAGCTTAGTTGATTCAGGGAGTACTGAAGCTTTCTTT
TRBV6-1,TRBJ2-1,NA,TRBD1,CAISARQGSYEQFF,TGTGCCATCAGTGCTAGACAGGGTTCCTACGAGCAGTTCTTC
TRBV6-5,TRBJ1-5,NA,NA,CASSYGRFNQPQHF,TGTGCCAGCAGTTACGGACGTTTCAATCAGCCCCAGCATTTT
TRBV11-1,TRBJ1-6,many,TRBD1,CASSQTGVSPLHF,TGTGCCAGCAGCCAAACAGGGGTTTCACCCCTCCACTTT
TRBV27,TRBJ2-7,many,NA,CASRVAVEAYEQYF,TGTGCCAGCAGAGTAGCGGTTGAGGCCTACGAGCAGTACTTC
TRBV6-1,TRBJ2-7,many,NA,CASSQGLAREQYF,TGTGCCAGCAGTCAGGGCCTAGCGCGAGAGCAGTACTTC
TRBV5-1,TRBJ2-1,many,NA,CASSYGVYNEQFF,TGCGCCAGCAGCTACGGGGTTTACAATGAGCAGTTCTTC
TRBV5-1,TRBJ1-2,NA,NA,CASSFSPGHAANYGYTF,TGCGCCAGCAGTTTTTCTCCGGGACACGCCGCTAACTATGGCTACACCTTC
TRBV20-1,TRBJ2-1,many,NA,CSASSSYNEQFF,TGCAGTGCTAGCAGCTCCTACAATGAGCAGTTCTTC